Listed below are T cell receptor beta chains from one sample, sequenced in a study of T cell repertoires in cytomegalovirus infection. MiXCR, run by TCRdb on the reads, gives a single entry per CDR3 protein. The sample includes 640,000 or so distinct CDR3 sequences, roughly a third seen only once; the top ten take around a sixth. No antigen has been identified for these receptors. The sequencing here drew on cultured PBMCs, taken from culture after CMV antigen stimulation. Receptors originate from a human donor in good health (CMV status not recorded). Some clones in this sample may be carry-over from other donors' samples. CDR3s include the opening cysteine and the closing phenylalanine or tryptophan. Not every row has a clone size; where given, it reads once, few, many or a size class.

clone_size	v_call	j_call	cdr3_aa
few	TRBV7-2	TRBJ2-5	CASSLNWGQETQYF
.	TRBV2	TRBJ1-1	CASRLQGGYTEAFF
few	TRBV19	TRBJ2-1	CASRRGLMDNEQFF
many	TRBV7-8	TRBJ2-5	CASSLYTGSQETQYF
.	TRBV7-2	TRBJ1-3	CASSRDAFSGNTIYF
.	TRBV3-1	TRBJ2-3	CASSEVEANGGDTQYF
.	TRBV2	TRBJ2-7	CASSVYRESYEQYF
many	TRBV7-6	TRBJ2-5	CASSLGVQGGGETQYF
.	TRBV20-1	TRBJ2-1	CSAQGLARSYNEQFF
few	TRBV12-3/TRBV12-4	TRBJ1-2	CASSLQGVYGYTF
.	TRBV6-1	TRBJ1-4	CASSAGGGNEKLFF
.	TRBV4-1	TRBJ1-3	CASSQFRGMGNTIYF
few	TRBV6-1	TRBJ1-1	CASSEAPTQGEAFF
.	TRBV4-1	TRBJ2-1	CASSQDLAGRASDNEQFF
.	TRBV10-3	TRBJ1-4	CAISDSRADATNEKLFF
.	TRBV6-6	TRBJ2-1	CASSSAGNEQFF
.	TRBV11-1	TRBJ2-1	CATGTVKNNEQFF
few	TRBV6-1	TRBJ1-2	CASSERGQGYTF
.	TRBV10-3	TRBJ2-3	CAISELRQSTDTQYF
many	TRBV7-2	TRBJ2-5	CASSRDPQETQYF
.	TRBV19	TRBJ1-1	CASSISFGNTEAFF
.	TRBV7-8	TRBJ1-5	CASSLNRGPPPQHF
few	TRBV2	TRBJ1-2	CASKGNDYGYTF
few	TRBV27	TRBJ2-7	CASSFRRAYEQYF
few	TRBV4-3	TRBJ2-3	CASSQASGRATDTQYF
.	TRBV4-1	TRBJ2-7	CASSQAPRGEQYF
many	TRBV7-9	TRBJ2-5	CASTHPGGFNQETQYF
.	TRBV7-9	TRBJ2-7	CASRKAGSGEQYF
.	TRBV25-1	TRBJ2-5	CASSSPPDRAETQYF
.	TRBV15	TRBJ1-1	CATSREAGRFTEAFF
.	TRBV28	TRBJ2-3	CASSSAGATDTQYF
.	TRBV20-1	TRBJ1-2	CSASRQAGPFYTF
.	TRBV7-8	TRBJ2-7	CASSLDEAYEQYF
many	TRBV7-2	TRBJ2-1	CASSRDGGAEGYNEQFF
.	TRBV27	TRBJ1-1	CASSSPWGGTEAFF
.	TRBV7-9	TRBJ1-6	CASSSGQGRNSPLHF
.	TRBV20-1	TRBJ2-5	CSADLGPAGQETQYF
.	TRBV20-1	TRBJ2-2	CSASGQGIIGELFF
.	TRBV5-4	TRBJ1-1	CASSEQGAGTEAFF
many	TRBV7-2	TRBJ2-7	CASSLALAPTYEQYF
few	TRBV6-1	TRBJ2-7	CASSYPGQGAHEQYF
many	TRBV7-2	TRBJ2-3	CASRLSFVTGGLDTQYF